This TCR beta chain stems from a study of vaccination and CD4 T cells after COVID-19. Study results and caveats: The median number of SARS-CoV-2-reactive clonotypes increased from 21 to 38, a change that did not reach significance.

This sample's treatment: 10-day PBMC culture with coronavirus spike peptide pools or control peptides (ViraFEST assay). Via ViraFEST, peptide pools expanded antigen-specific T cells before TCR sequencing. The Oncomine TCR Beta short-read assay was applied to DNA of cultured CD4+ T cells. One entry per CDR3 protein results from TCRdb running MiXCR on the PCR reads. The data show roughly 15,000 distinct CDR3 sequences, less than 55% seen once. This clonotype turned up a few times. The antigen is undetermined. Germline V lookup: CDR1 SGDLS, CDR2 YYNGEE. Trimming pared 2 bases from V and 1 base from J, leaving 6 bases between. This CDR3 comprises 13 residues.

Input material: CD4+ T cells from blood, cultured in vitro. The chain recombines TRBV9 with TRBJ1-2; D not resolved. The sequence was collected from a human donor who had recovered from COVID-19. CDR3: CASSVGDNYGYTF. DNA of the CDR3: TGTGCCAGCAGCGTCGGGGATAACTATGGCTACACCTTC.